Following are 31 T cell receptor beta chains from one sample sequenced in a study of T cell repertoires in cytomegalovirus infection. TCRdb redid the calling of the reads with MiXCR, one entry per CDR3 protein. The data contain 350,000 to 450,000 distinct CDR3 sequences, around a sixth of them singletons. The sequenced sample was PBMCs. The receptors were sampled from a human donor in good health (CMV status not recorded). Some clones in this sample may be carry-over from other donors' samples.

This chain links TRBV20-1 with TRBJ1-5; 8 bases map to TRBD1. Germline assignment: CDR1 DFQATT and CDR2 SNEGSKA (reference sequence). The CDR3 is made up of 13 amino acids. CDR3 residues: CRVAGQGNQPQHF. In nucleotides, the CDR3 is TGCCGAGTAGCGGGACAGGGCAATCAGCCCCAGCATTTT.

This clonotype showed up just a few times. V and J are TRBV11-3 and TRBJ2-1, with 9 bases that match TRBD2. The CDR3 spans 16 residues. Germline assignment: CDR1 SGHNT and CDR2 YENEEA. The trim removed 4 bases at V and 0 bases at J, leaving 4 bases unmatched. The CDR3 region is CASSSRGRDSYNEQFF. The CDR3 DNA follows: TGTGCCAGCAGCTCCCGCGGGAGGGACTCCTACAATGAGCAGTTCTTC.

CDR3 amino acids: CASSGENTEAFF. The CDR3 region has the DNA TGTGCCAGCAGTGGGGAGAACACTGAAGCTTTCTTT. The chain recombines TRBV25-1 with TRBJ1-1, with D hard to call. V was cut by 4 bases and J by 1 base, with 4 bases left in between. This CDR3 has 12 residues. In germline, CDR1 is MGHDK, CDR2 SYGVNS.

This clonotype was recorded many times. The chain joins TRBV6-6 to TRBJ1-1, with D unresolved. This CDR3 is built from 15 residues. V lost 0 bases and J lost 0, with 8 bases in between. CDR1 MNHNY and CDR2 SVGAGI come from the germline V gene (reference sequence). The CDR3 bases are TGTGCCAGCAGTTACTCCCAGTCCATGAACACTGAAGCTTTCTTT. This sequence encodes CASSYSQSMNTEAFF.

The V call is TRBV7-9, the J call TRBJ2-5, with TRBD2 matching 7 bases. The J segment lost 5 bases and the V segment lost 5 bases, leaving 20 bases of the junction unmatched. The germline gives CDR1 SEHNR, CDR2 FQNEAQ (reference sequence). The CDR3 length is 18 residues. The chain's CDR3 is CASSPRTRQTRREETQYF. The CDR3 DNA is TGTGCCAGCAGCCCCCGAACTCGGCAGACAAGGCGGGAGGAGACCCAGTACTTC.

This clonotype was seen repeatedly, ten times or more. This rearrangement joins TRBV7-2 to TRBJ2-7, with TRBD2 as a possible D gene (5 bases). From germline, CDR1 is SGHTA and CDR2 FQGNSA. The V end lost 7 bases, the J end lost 10 bases, and 17 bases lay between the germline ends. The CDR3 contains 12 residues. The CDR3 loop reads CASTSPGSRQYF. The DNA of the CDR3 is TGTGCCAGCACCTCCCCGGGGTCCCGTCAGTACTTC. The whole variable domain, remainder taken from reference TRBV7-2 and TRBJ2-7, is GAGVSQSPSNKVTEKGKDVELRCDPISGHTALYWYRQSLGQGLEFLIYFQGNSAPDKSGLPSDRFSAERTGGSVSTLTIQRTQQEDSAVYLCASTSPGSRQYFGPGTRLTVT.

This clonotype came up a few times. This rearrangement joins TRBV11-2 to TRBJ1-3; the D is unclear. V was pared by 5 bases and J by 8 bases, with 10 bases between. The germline V gene has CDR1 SGHAT and CDR2 FQNNGV. The CDR3 has 12 amino acids. The CDR3 loop is CASSTTWDTIYF. The DNA of the CDR3 is TGTGCCAGCAGCACTACCTGGGACACCATATATTTT.

The V and J genes are TRBV19 and TRBJ1-1; D not resolved. The V gene's germline CDR1 is LNHDA and CDR2 SQIVND (reference sequence). V lost 1 base and J lost 0, with 9 bases in between. The CDR3 runs 15 residues. CDR3 nucleotides: TGTGCCAGTAGTATAGGAGCGACCATGAACACTGAAGCTTTCTTT. Translating gives CASSIGATMNTEAFF. Together with reference TRBV19 and TRBJ1-1, the CDR3 gives the full variable domain: DGGITQSPKYLFRKEGQNVTLSCEQNLNHDAMYWYRQDPGQGLRLIYYSQIVNDFQKGDIAEGYSVSREKKESFPLTVTSAQKNPTAFYLCASSIGATMNTEAFFGQGTRLTVV.

The table lists this clonotype with many counts. The chain couples TRBV28 to TRBJ2-5; 7 nucleotides agree with TRBD2. Losses at the gene ends were 6 bases for V and 4 bases for J; bases not matched to a gene: 5. Per germline, CDR1 MDHEN and CDR2 SYDVKM. The CDR3 is 13 amino acids. CDR3 protein: CASSLGLTETQYF. Written as DNA, the CDR3 is TGTGCCAGCAGCCTGGGACTAACAGAGACCCAGTACTTC.

The table lists this clonotype with a count of one. The rearrangement links TRBV20-1 to TRBJ1-6; D unresolved. V lost 5 bases and J 7 bases, leaving 9 bases between the germline ends. The CDR3 sequence is 12 residues long. Germline CDR1 and CDR2: DFQATT and SNEGSKA (reference sequence). Here the CDR3 DNA reads TGCAGTGCTTTGGAGGGAAATTCACCCCTCCACTTT. It yields the protein CSALEGNSPLHF.

This clonotype showed up many times. The chain combines TRBV20-1 with TRBJ2-4; D remains ambiguous. Germline assignment: CDR1 DFQATT and CDR2 SNEGSKA (reference sequence). V was cut by 0 bases and J by 6 bases, with 9 bases left in between. The CDR3 consists of 13 residues. The chain's CDR3 is CSARDLPGNIQYF. The CDR3 coding sequence is TGCAGTGCTAGAGATCTCCCCGGAAACATTCAGTACTTC.

For this clonotype: Just one base apart from a much larger clone, this may be a read error. The CDR3 bases are TGTGCCAGCAGCTTCGACGGAACCTACGAGCAGTACTTC. It codes for CASSFDGTYEQYF. The V call is TRBV5-4, the J call TRBJ2-7; D gene uncertain. Per the germline V gene, CDR1 is SGHNT and CDR2 is YYREEE (reference sequence). V was cut by 2 bases and J by 2 bases, with 8 bases left in between. This CDR3 comprises 13 residues.

The V gene is TRBV4-3, the J gene TRBJ2-4, with TRBD2 matching 7 bases. CDR1 and CDR2 from the germline V gene are LGHNA and YSLEER. With V trimmed by 0 bases and J by 0 bases, 5 bases remained unmatched. CDR3 length: 17 residues. The CDR3 coding sequence is TGCGCCAGCAGCCAAGACGCTCTAGCGGTAGCCAAAAACATTCAGTACTTC. Its protein is CASSQDALAVAKNIQYF.

In its sample, this clonotype is large. V is TRBV6-1 and J is TRBJ1-2; the D gene is possibly TRBD1 (6 bases). Trimming cost V 5 bases and J 9 bases, with 13 bases left between them. This CDR3 has 12 residues. Germline V gene data show CDR1 as MNHNS and CDR2 as SASEGT. Here the CDR3 reads CASSLVGASYTF. Written as DNA, the CDR3 is TGTGCCAGCAGTTTGGTGGGGGCGAGCTACACCTTC.

This clonotype was seen more than once but under ten times. The chain links TRBV6-2 or TRBV6-3 to TRBJ2-1; D might be TRBD2 (5 bases). V lost 6 bases, J lost 9 bases, and 21 bases lay in between. The CDR3 totals 15 residues. Germline V gene sequence: CDR1 MNHEY, CDR2 SVGEGT. CDR3 in amino acids: CASRTRGELYGEQFF. The CDR3 DNA follows: TGTGCCAGCAGAACTAGAGGCGAGTTGTACGGTGAGCAGTTCTTC.

V gene TRBV20-1 combines with J gene TRBJ2-7; perhaps D is TRBD1 or TRBD2 (6 bases each). This CDR3 is built from 13 residues. With 7 bases removed from V and 2 bases from J, the gap between germline ends came to 15 bases. The germline V gene has CDR1 DFQATT and CDR2 SNEGSKA (reference sequence). CDR3 residues: CSGAQGRTYEQYF. In DNA, the CDR3 is TGCAGTGGAGCGCAGGGGAGGACCTACGAGCAGTACTTC.

V usage is TRBV12-3 or TRBV12-4 and J usage is TRBJ1-2; D call uncertain. V lost 2 bases and J 3 bases, leaving 19 bases between the germline ends. The CDR3 contains 17 residues. The DNA of the CDR3 is TGTGCCAGCAGTTTACCCGACGGACTGGAGCGCCACTATGGCTACACCTTC. It translates to CASSLPDGLERHYGYTF.

This clonotype was seen many times. The chain recombines TRBV7-2 with TRBJ2-7; 9 nucleotides agree with TRBD2. The V gene end was trimmed by 6 bases and the J gene end by 0 bases; junction bases not matched to a gene: 6. CDR1 is SGHTA and CDR2 is FQGNSA in the germline V gene. The CDR3 sequence is 15 residues long. The CDR3 nucleotides are TGTGCCAGCAGTTCGGGACTAGCCCACTCCTACGAGCAGTACTTC. Residues: CASSSGLAHSYEQYF.

V usage is TRBV6-5 and J usage is TRBJ2-1; 15 bases line up with TRBD2. Germline V gives CDR1 MNHEY, CDR2 SVGAGI. J gave up 6 bases and V 8 bases, and 2 bases lay outside the gene matches. CDR3 length equals 14 residues. The CDR3 region is CASGTSGGSNEQFF. In DNA form, the CDR3 reads TGTGCCAGCGGGACTAGCGGGGGGTCCAATGAGCAGTTCTTC.

The table lists this clonotype with many counts. J is TRBJ1-2 and V is TRBV7-2; 7 bases are shared with TRBD1. The J segment lost 7 bases and the V segment lost 6 bases, leaving 8 bases of the junction unmatched. This CDR3 spans 13 amino acids. Germline lookup yields CDR1 SGHTA and CDR2 FQGNSA. The CDR3: CASRPGTDGGYTF. CDR3 nucleotide sequence: TGTGCCAGCAGACCCGGGACAGACGGTGGCTACACCTTC.

The chain joins TRBV25-1 to TRBJ1-2; D is unclear. Per germline, CDR1 MGHDK and CDR2 SYGVNS. Trimming removed 4 bases from V and 4 bases from J, with 13 bases in between. There are 14 residues in the CDR3. CDR3 DNA sequence: TGTGCCAGCAGTGGAGGGCAGAGCATCTATGGCTACACCTTC. This sequence encodes CASSGGQSIYGYTF.

This clonotype was seen ten or more times. CDR3 sequence reads: CASSYPRDADTQYF. The CDR3 DNA follows: TGTGCCAGCAGTTACCCCCGGGACGCAGATACGCAGTATTTT. The J gene is TRBJ2-3, the V gene TRBV6-2 or TRBV6-3; D is perhaps TRBD1 or TRBD2 (5 bases each). The CDR3 is made up of 14 amino acids. In germline, CDR1 is MNHEY, CDR2 SVGEGT. V shed 2 bases and J shed 4 bases, with 10 bases lying between them.

This clonotype was recorded a few times. This sequence joins TRBV23-1 and TRBJ2-4; 7 positions match TRBD1. TRBV23-1 is an ORF for which the function is uncertain. The CDR3 extends over 17 amino acids. With 7 bases clipped from V and 3 bases from J, the junction kept 15 bases outside the gene matches. The CDR3 nucleotides are TGCGCCAGCACCTCAATCCCCAGGGGGAGTGGCAAAAACATTCAGTACTTC. Translation gives CASTSIPRGSGKNIQYF.

Only a few counts were recorded for this clonotype. The CDR3, as DNA: TGCGCCAGCAGTCAACGGCAAGATCGTCACCAACAGTACTTC. Translation: CASSQRQDRHQQYF. The rearrangement uses TRBV23-1 and TRBJ2-5; D gene ambiguous. TRBV23-1 qualifies as an ORF whose function is uncertain. This CDR3 is 14 amino acids long. V gave up 2 bases and J gave up 11 bases, with 18 bases separating them.

This chain connects TRBV3-1 to TRBJ1-1, with D perhaps matching TRBD1 (6 bases). Germline CDR1 reads LGHDT; CDR2 reads YNNKEL (reference sequence). V was trimmed by 1 base and J by 7 bases, leaving 10 bases between them. The CDR3 extends over 13 amino acids. The CDR3 bases are TGTGCCAGCAGCCAAGGGGGGGCAGATGAAGCTTTCTTT. Translating it yields CASSQGGADEAFF. Drawing the rest from reference TRBV3-1 and TRBJ1-1, the complete variable domain is DTAVSQTPKYLVTQMGNDKSIKCEQNLGHDTMYWYKQDSKKFLKIMFSYNNKELIINETVPNRFSPKSPDKAHLNLHINSLELGDSAVYFCASSQGGADEAFFGQGTRLTVV.

The chain is built from TRBV20-1 and TRBJ2-5, with TRBD1 as a possible D gene (5 bases). CDR3 length equals 13 residues. V dropped 5 bases and J dropped 3 bases, with 13 bases sitting between them. Per the germline V gene, CDR1 is DFQATT and CDR2 is SNEGSKA (reference sequence). CDR3 nucleotide sequence: TGCAGTGCTCGAGGCCAAGGGGAAGAGACCCAGTACTTC. Its protein is CSARGQGEETQYF.

For this clonotype: One junction end does not reproduce the germline sequence, and a read error may be involved. The chain combines TRBV11-2 with TRBJ2-1, with D maybe TRBD1 (6 bases). The germline CDR1 and CDR2 sequences are SGHAT and FQNNGV. The CDR3 is 15 residues long. CDR3 DNA sequence: TGTGCCAGCAGCTTACAAACGGATTCTGGGTCAAGGGGGATCTTC. Translation: CASSLQTDSGSRGIF.

V gene TRBV12-3 or TRBV12-4 combines with J gene TRBJ2-7; perhaps TRBD1 as D (5 bases). V was pared by 6 bases and J by 9 bases, with 15 bases between. This CDR3 spans 12 amino acids. The CDR3 region is CASRSTLQGQYF. The CDR3 nucleotides read TGTGCCAGCAGATCGACACTGCAGGGGCAGTACTTC.

This clonotype was seen more than once but under ten times. The chain combines TRBV7-2 with TRBJ1-3; D gene uncertain. Per germline, CDR1 SGHTA and CDR2 FQGNSA. The CDR3 length is 14 residues. Trimming pared 5 bases from V and 2 bases from J, leaving 10 bases between. CDR3 sequence reads: CASSSQTAGNTIYF. In nucleotides, the CDR3 is TGTGCCAGCAGCAGTCAGACGGCTGGAAACACCATATATTTT.

The CDR3 loop is CASGRSGYNEQFF. CDR3 DNA: TGTGCTAGTGGTCGTAGCGGCTACAATGAGCAGTTCTTC. The genes are TRBV12-5 and TRBJ2-1; tentatively, D is TRBD2 (6 bases). The length of the CDR3 is 13 residues. Germline V gene lookup returns CDR1 LGHNT and CDR2 FRNRAP. Between the trimmed V and J ends, which lost 5 bases and 3 bases, there was a span of 8 bases.

This clonotype appeared many times. The J gene is TRBJ2-3, the V gene TRBV7-2; 8 nucleotides line up with TRBD1. Germline-derived CDR1 and CDR2 are SGHTA and FQGNSA. The CDR3 consists of 15 residues. Germline trimming cut 5 bases from V and 1 base from J; bases unmatched to any gene: 5. The CDR3 spells CASSIGQGGTDTQYF. CDR3 nucleotides: TGTGCCAGCAGCATAGGACAGGGTGGCACAGATACGCAGTATTTT. Based on the CDR3 plus reference TRBV7-2 and TRBJ2-3, the full variable domain is GAGVSQSPSNKVTEKGKDVELRCDPISGHTALYWYRQSLGQGLEFLIYFQGNSAPDKSGLPSDRFSAERTGGSVSTLTIQRTQQEDSAVYLCASSIGQGGTDTQYFGPGTRLTVL.